This record looks at one T cell receptor (beta chain) sequence and its context. Primers included in the PCR were 60 Vbeta and 13 Jbeta primers. TCRdb's table, derived via immunoSEQ multiplex PCR, lists solely in-frame clones and lacks some. This sample has more than 150,000 clones, with about 79% found just once. The source of the sample is a study of cytomegalovirus exposure and HLA in healthy donors. The germline gives CDR1 SGHTS, CDR2 YDEGEE. This CDR3 spans 13 amino acids. Trimming removed 0 bases at V and 4 bases at J, with 5 bases between. Sequencing used PBMCs. The clonotype was recovered from a man aged 18 to 35 in good health and CMV-seronegative. The chain joins TRBV5-8 to TRBJ2-1; D is unresolved. The CDR3 DNA reads as TGTGCCAGCAGCTTGGGACTTTACAATGAGCAGTTCTTC. Encoded protein: CASSLGLYNEQFF.